The clone carrying this T cell receptor (beta chain) was seen repeatedly, ten times or more. Its antigen is unidentified. Carrying unique molecular identifiers, the cDNA also gained a universal primer site through template switching. TCRdb re-derived calls from the 5' RACE reads in MiXCR, one entry per CDR3 protein. The sample lists hundreds of thousands of distinct CDR3 sequences, about 7.5% seen once, with approximately 2% in the top ten. The sample originates from a study of identical twins. Overall study results and limits: Cord blood beta clonotypes present at high abundance carried fewer insertions; no such pattern appeared in memory repertoires. Weaker excess twin sharing was seen among beta out-of-frame sequences. The study found excess low generation probability among twin-shared out-of-frame alpha sequences.

Germline V gene sequence: CDR1 MDHEN, CDR2 SYDVKM. The CDR3 length is 14 residues. Trimming shortened V by 3 bases and J by 0 bases, and 7 bases separated the two germline ends. These same data were also listed under a study on yellow fever vaccine responses in identical twins.

The V call is TRBV28, the J call TRBJ2-3; perhaps TRBD2 as D (5 bases). Sequenced: memory (CD45RO+) T cells sorted from blood. The sequence came from a woman in her late teens or twenties in good health. DNA of the CDR3: TGTGCCAGCAGTTTGCGGAGGAGCACAGATACGCAGTATTTT. It encodes CASSLRRSTDTQYF.